The 7 T cell receptor beta chains below come from one sample, sequenced in a study of type 1 and type 2 diabetes patients. PCR was run on genomic DNA. A primer set of 30 forward and 13 reverse primers amplified the CDR3. TCRdb independently ran MiXCR on the multiplex PCR reads; one entry per CDR3 protein. The table includes about 270,000 distinct CDR3 sequences, more than 45% detected once. Specimen: peripheral blood mononuclear cells (PBMCs). These receptors came from a man aged 18-30 years with type 2 diabetes.

The genes are TRBV6-2 or TRBV6-3 and TRBJ1-2; 11 bases are shared with TRBD1. Looked up from germline, CDR1 is MNHEY and CDR2 is SVGEGT. The CDR3 contains 14 residues. The junction had 5 bases not matched to a gene; V was cut back by 5 bases and J by 6 bases. The CDR3 bases are TGTGCCAGCAGTCGGACAGGGGGCGTCGATGGCTACACCTTC. Translation gives CASSRTGGVDGYTF.

The J gene is TRBJ1-1, the V gene TRBV28; D is unresolved. This CDR3 spans 13 amino acids. V dropped 5 bases and J dropped 5 bases, with 12 bases sitting between them. Germline CDR1 reads MDHEN; CDR2 reads SYDVKM. CDR3 region: CASSPPLGTEAFF. The CDR3 bases are TGTGCCAGCAGTCCCCCCCTGGGGACTGAAGCTTTCTTT.

In its sample, this clonotype was seen a few times. The V and J genes are TRBV12-3 or TRBV12-4 and TRBJ2-5, with unresolved D. The CDR3 loop spans 16 amino acids. Trimming cost V 0 bases and J 2 bases, with 13 bases left between them. This chain's CDR3 is CASSLALSQAQETQYF. CDR3 nucleotides: TGTGCCAGCAGTTTAGCGCTAAGCCAGGCACAAGAGACCCAGTACTTC.

The sample holds a few counts of this clonotype. The gene calls are TRBV7-6 and TRBJ1-1; D is unresolved. Deletions cut 2 bases from V and 1 base from J, with 11 bases between. Germline V gives CDR1 SGHVS, CDR2 FNYEAQ. The length of the CDR3 is 15 residues. The CDR3 DNA reads as TGTGCCAGCAGCTTAAATTTGGGTGAGAACACTGAAGCTTTCTTT. Translation: CASSLNLGENTEAFF.

The chain joins TRBV2 to TRBJ2-3; possibly TRBD1 or TRBD2 for D (5 bases each). CDR1 SNHLY and CDR2 FYNNEI come from the germline V gene. The CDR3 is 13 amino acids. V dropped 8 bases and J dropped 6 bases, with 15 bases sitting between them. In DNA, the CDR3 is TGTGCCAGCCGGGACGGGCGGTCCGATACGCAGTATTTT. Its translation: CASRDGRSDTQYF.

The table lists this clonotype with a few counts. The chain is built from TRBV2 and TRBJ2-1, with no clear D. V shed 3 bases and J shed 2 bases, with 17 bases lying between them. This CDR3 region has 17 residues. The V gene's germline CDR1 is SNHLY and CDR2 FYNNEI. The CDR3 sequence is CASSEGFQLLTYNEQFF. CDR3 DNA sequence: TGTGCCAGCAGTGAGGGGTTCCAGTTGCTCACCTACAATGAGCAGTTCTTC. Full variable domain (rest looked up from reference TRBV2 and TRBJ2-1): EPEVTQTPSHQVTQMGQEVILRCVPISNHLYFYWYRQILGQKVEFLVSFYNNEISEKSEIFDDQFSVERPDGSNFTLKIRSTKLEDSAMYFCASSEGFQLLTYNEQFFGPGTRLTVL.

This chain joins TRBV10-3 and TRBJ1-1; D gene ambiguous. From germline, CDR1 is ENHRY and CDR2 SYGVKD. The CDR3 runs 15 residues. The germline V and J ends were trimmed by 5 bases and 4 bases, with 17 bases remaining between them. The CDR3 spells CAISYSKGWSTEAFF. The CDR3 nucleotides are TGTGCCATCAGTTACTCGAAGGGATGGAGCACTGAAGCTTTCTTT.